The entry below describes one TCR beta chain. Its antigen is still unknown. One junction end disagrees with the germline gene, perhaps due to a read error. This record belongs to a study of T-cell memory formation after mild COVID-19. Study results and limitations: Whereas later expanders leaned CD4+, clones contracting day 15 to 85 showed a balanced CD4/CD8 makeup.

The CDR3 has 14 residues. CDR1 is SNHLY and CDR2 is FYNNEI in the germline V gene. TCRdb itself ran the 5' RACE reads through MiXCR, one entry per CDR3 protein. The repertoire holds about 240,000 distinct CDR3 sequences, approximately 9% seen once, with around a fifth in the top ten. The sample taken for sequencing was PBMCs or a T cell subset sorted from them (not recorded which). This chain connects TRBV2 to TRBJ1-1; a weak D match, TRBD1 (5 bases). The source of this sequence is a man younger than 35 who had mild COVID-19 (a few samples of this study predate the infection). Cell type and time point are not known. CDR3 nucleotide sequence: TGTGCCAGCAGTAAAGCGCAAATGGGGGGTGAAGCTTTCTTT. It yields the protein CASSKAQMGGEAFF.